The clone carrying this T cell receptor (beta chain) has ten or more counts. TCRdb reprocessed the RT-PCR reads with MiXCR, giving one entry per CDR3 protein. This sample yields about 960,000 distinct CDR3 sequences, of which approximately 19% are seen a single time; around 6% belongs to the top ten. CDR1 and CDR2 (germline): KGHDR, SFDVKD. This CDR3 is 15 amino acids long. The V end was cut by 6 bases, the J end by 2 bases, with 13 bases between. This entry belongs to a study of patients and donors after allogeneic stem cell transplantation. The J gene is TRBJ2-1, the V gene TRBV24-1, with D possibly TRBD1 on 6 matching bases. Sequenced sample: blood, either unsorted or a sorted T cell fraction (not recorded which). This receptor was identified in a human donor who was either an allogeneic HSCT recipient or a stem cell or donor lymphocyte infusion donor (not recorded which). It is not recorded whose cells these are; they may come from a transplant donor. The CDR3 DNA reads TGTGCCACCAGTACCCCGACAGGTACCTACAATGAGCAGTTCTTC. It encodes CATSTPTGTYNEQFF.